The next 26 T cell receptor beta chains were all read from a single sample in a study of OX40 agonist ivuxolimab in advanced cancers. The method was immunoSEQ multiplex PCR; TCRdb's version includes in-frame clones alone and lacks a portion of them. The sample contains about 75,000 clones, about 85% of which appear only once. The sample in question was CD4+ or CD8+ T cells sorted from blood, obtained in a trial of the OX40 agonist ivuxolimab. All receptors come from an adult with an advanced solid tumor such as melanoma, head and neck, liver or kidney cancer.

For the CDR3, the DNA is TGCGCCAGCAGCTTGGTAGCGGGAGCCACCTACGAGCAGTACTTC. This encodes CASSLVAGATYEQYF. V gene TRBV5-1 combines with J gene TRBJ2-7, with 9 bases lining up with TRBD2. The germline CDR1 and CDR2 sequences are SGHRS and YFSETQ. The J segment lost 2 bases and the V segment lost 0 bases, leaving 3 bases of the junction unmatched. This CDR3 contains 15 residues.

In DNA, the CDR3 is TGTGCCAGCAGTTTAAGAGGTGGGAACACTGAAGCTTTCTTT. Translation gives CASSLRGGNTEAFF. This chain uses TRBV28 with TRBJ1-1; D is ambiguous. CDR3 length: 14 residues. Germline CDR1 reads MDHEN; CDR2 reads SYDVKM. Trimming cost V 2 bases and J 1 base, with 8 bases left between them.

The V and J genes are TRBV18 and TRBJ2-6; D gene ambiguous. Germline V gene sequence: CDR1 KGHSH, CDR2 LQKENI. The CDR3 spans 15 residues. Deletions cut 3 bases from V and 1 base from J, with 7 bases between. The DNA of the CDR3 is TGTGCCAGCTCACCGTCTTCATCTGGGGCCAACGTCCTGACTTTC. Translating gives CASSPSSSGANVLTF. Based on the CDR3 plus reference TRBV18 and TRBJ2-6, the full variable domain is NAGVMQNPRHLVRRRGQEARLRCSPMKGHSHVYWYRQLPEEGLKFMVYLQKENIIDESGMPKERFSAEFPKEGPSILRIQQVVRGDSAAYFCASSPSSSGANVLTFGAGSRLTVL.

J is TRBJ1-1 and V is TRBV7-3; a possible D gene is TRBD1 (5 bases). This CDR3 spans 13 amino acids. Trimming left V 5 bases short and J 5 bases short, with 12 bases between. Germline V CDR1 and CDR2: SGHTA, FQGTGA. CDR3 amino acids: CASSTDTSTEAFF. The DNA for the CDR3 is TGTGCCAGCAGCACGGACACTTCAACTGAAGCTTTCTTT.

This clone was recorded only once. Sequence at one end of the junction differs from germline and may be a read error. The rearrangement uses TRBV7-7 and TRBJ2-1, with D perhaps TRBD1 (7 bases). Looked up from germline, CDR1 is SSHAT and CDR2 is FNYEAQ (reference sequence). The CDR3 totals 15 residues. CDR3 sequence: CASSLEGAGYNEQFF. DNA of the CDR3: TGTGCTAGCAGCTTGGAGGGGGCCGGCTACAATGAGCAGTTCTTC.

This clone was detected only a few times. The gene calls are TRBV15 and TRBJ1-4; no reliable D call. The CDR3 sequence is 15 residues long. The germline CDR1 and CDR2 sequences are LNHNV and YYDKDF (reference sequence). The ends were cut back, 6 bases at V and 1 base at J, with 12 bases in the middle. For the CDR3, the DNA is TGTGCCACCAGTTCTAACGGGAAAACTAATGAAAAACTGTTTTTT. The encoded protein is CATSSNGKTNEKLFF.

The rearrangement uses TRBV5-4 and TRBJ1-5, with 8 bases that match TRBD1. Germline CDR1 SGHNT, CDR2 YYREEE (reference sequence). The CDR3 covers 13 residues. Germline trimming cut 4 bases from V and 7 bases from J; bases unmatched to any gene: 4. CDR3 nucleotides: TGTGCCAGCAGCCCAGGACAGGGCCAGCCCCAGCATTTT. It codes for CASSPGQGQPQHF.

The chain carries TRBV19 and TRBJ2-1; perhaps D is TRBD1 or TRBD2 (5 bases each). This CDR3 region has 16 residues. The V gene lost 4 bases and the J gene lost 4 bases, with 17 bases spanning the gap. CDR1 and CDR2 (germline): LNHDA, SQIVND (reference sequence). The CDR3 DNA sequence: TGTGCCAGTAGTAGGGGCAGCGGCGGAATTTACAATGAGCAGTTCTTC. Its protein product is CASSRGSGGIYNEQFF.

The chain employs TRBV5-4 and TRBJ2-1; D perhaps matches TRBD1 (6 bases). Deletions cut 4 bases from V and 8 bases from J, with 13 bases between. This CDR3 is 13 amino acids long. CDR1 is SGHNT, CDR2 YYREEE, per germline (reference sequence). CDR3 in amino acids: CASSVTGSDEQFF. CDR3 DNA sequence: TGTGCCAGCAGCGTTACAGGGAGCGATGAGCAGTTCTTC.

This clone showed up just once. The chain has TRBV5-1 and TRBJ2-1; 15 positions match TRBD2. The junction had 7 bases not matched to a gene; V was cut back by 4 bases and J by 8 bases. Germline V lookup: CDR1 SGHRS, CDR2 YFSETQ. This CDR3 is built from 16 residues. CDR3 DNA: TGCGCCAGCAGCCCCCCGGGACTAGCGGGAGGAGATGAGCAGTTCTTC. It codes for CASSPPGLAGGDEQFF.

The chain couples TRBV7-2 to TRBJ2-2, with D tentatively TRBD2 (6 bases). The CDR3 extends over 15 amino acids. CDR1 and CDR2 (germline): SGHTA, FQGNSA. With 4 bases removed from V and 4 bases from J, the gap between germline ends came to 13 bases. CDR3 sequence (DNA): TGTGCCAGCAGCTCCCAGATGGGGGGCACCGGGGAGCTGTTTTTT. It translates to CASSSQMGGTGELFF.

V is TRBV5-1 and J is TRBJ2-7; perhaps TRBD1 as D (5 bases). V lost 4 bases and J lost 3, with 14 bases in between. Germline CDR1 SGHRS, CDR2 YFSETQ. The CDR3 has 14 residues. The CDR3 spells CASSLRQGGYEQYF. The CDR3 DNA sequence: TGCGCCAGCAGCCTGAGGCAGGGCGGCTACGAGCAGTACTTC.

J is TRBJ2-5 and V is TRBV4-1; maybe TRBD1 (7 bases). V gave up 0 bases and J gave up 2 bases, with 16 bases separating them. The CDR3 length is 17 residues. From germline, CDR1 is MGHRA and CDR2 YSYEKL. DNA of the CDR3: TGCGCCAGCAGCCAAGATCTCCAGGCAGGGGGGCAAGAGACCCAGTACTTC. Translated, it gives CASSQDLQAGGQETQYF.

CDR3 DNA sequence: TGCGCCAGCAGCGCCCCTGCGAGTGTAGAGCAGTTCTTC. It codes for CASSAPASVEQFF. This chain joins TRBV5-1 and TRBJ2-1; D unclear. The CDR3 has 13 residues. CDR1 and CDR2 from the germline V gene are SGHRS and YFSETQ. The V and J ends lost 4 bases and 10 bases respectively, with 15 bases between them.

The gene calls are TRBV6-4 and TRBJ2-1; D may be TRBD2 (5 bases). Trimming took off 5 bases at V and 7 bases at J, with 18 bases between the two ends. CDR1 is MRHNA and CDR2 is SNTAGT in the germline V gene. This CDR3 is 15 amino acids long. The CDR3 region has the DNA TGTGCCAGCAGTCGACAAACGGGAAGGTGGAATGAGCAGTTCTTC. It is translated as CASSRQTGRWNEQFF.

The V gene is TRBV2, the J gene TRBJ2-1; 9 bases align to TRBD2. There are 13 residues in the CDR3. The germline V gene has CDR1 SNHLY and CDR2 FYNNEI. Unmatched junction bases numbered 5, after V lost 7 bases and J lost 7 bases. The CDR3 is CASIAGVENEQFF. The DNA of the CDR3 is TGTGCCAGCATAGCGGGAGTGGAGAATGAGCAGTTCTTC.

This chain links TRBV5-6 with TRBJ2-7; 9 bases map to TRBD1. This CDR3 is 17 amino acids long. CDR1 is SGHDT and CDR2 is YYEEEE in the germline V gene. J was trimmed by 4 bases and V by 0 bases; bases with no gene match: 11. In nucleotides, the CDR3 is TGTGCCAGCAGCTTGGGACCTTGGCACAGGGGGCAGTACGAGCAGTACTTC. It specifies CASSLGPWHRGQYEQYF. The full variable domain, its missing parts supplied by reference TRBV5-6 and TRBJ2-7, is DAGVTQSPTHLIKTRGQQVTLRCSPKSGHDTVSWYQQALGQGPQFIFQYYEEEERQRGNFPDRFSGHQFPNYSSELNVNALLLGDSALYLCASSLGPWHRGQYEQYFGPGTRLTVT.

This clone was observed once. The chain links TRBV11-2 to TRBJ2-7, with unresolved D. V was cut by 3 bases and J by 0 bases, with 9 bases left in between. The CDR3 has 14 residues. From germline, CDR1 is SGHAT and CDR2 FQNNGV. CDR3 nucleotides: TGTGCCAGCAGCTTCCAGTCGAGCTCCTACGAGCAGTACTTC. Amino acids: CASSFQSSSYEQYF.

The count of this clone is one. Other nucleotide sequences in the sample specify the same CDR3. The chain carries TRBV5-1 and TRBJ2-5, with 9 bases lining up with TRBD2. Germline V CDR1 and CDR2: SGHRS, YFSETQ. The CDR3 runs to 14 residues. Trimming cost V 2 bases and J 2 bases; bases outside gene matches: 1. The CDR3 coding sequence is TGCGCCAGCAGCTTAGCGGGGGGACAAGAGACCCAGTACTTC. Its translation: CASSLAGGQETQYF.

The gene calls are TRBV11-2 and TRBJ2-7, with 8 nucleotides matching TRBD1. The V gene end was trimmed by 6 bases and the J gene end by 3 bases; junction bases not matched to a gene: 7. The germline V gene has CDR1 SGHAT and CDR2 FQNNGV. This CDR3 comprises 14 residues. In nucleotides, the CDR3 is TGTGCCAGCAGTTTCATCGACAGGGGCTACGAGCAGTACTTC. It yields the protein CASSFIDRGYEQYF. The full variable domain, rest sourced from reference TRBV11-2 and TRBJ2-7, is EAGVAQSPRYKIIEKRQSVAFWCNPISGHATLYWYQQILGQGPKLLIQFQNNGVVDDSQLPKDRFSAERLKGVDSTLKIQPAKLEDSAVYLCASSFIDRGYEQYFGPGTRLTVT.

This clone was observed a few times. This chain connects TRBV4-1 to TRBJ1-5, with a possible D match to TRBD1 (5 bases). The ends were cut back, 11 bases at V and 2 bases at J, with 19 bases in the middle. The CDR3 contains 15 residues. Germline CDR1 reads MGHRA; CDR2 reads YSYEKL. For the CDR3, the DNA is TGCGCCTCCTCTGAGGGGAATGAGGGCAATCAGCCCCAGCATTTT. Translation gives CASSEGNEGNQPQHF.

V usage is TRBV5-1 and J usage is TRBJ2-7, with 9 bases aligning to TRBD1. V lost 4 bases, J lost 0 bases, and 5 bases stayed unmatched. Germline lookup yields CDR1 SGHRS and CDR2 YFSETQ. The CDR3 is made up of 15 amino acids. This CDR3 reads CASSATTGGSYEQYF. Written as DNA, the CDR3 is TGCGCCAGCAGCGCGACGACAGGGGGCTCCTACGAGCAGTACTTC.

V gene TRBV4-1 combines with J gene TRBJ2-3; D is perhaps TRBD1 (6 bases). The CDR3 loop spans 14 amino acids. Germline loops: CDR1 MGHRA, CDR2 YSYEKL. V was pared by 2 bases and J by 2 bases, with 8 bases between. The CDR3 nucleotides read TGCGCCAGCAGCCAAACAGGGACCACAGATACGCAGTATTTT. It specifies CASSQTGTTDTQYF.

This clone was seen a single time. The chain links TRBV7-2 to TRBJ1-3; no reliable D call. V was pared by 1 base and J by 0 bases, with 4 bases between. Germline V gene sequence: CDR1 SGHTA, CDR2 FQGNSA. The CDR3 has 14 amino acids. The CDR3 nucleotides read TGTGCCAGCAGCTTAGGGACCTCTGGAAACACCATATATTTT. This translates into CASSLGTSGNTIYF. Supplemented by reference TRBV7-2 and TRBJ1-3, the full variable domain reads GAGVSQSPSNKVTEKGKDVELRCDPISGHTALYWYRQSLGQGLEFLIYFQGNSAPDKSGLPSDRFSAERTGGSVSTLTIQRTQQEDSAVYLCASSLGTSGNTIYFGEGSWLTVV.

CDR3 DNA sequence: TGTGCCAGCAGCCCGCCTAGGGGGGCAGGGGGCGTCAATGAGCAGTTCTTC. It translates to CASSPPRGAGGVNEQFF. V and J are TRBV5-4 and TRBJ2-1, with TRBD1 matching over 8 bases. In germline, CDR1 is SGHNT, CDR2 YYREEE (reference sequence). The CDR3 runs to 17 residues. V dropped 4 bases and J dropped 6; count of bases not matched to a gene: 15.

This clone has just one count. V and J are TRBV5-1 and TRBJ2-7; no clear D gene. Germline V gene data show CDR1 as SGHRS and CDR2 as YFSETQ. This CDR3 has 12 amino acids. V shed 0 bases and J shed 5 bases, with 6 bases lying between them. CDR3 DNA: TGCGCCAGCAGCTTGGCACAGAACGAGCAGTACTTC. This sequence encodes CASSLAQNEQYF.